Below, 18 T cell receptor beta chains from the same sample are listed, as sequenced in a study of blood T cell repertoires in COVID-19 (dated by TCRdb to 2020 to 2021). Libraries were prepared through the immunoSEQ multiplex PCR assay. TCRdb mirrors the immuneACCESS table, restricted to in-frame sequences. Some clones are absent from its copies; in checked studies, under half trace to an unresolved V gene, and the reason for the others is unknown. The sample records about 160,000 clones, 85% of which are singletons. Of the sample, around 1% falls within the top ten clones. The sample was peripheral blood. The receptors derive from a man aged 35 to 55 with acute or convalescent COVID-19.

The V call is TRBV19, the J call TRBJ2-7; 10 bases are shared with TRBD2. Trimming at V came to 5 bases and at J to 0 bases, leaving 4 bases not matched to a gene. CDR3 length: 15 amino acids. The V gene's germline CDR1 is LNHDA and CDR2 SQIVND (reference sequence). Here the CDR3 DNA reads TGTGCCAGTAGTGTAGCGGGGGGAAGCTCCTACGAGCAGTACTTC. Encoded protein: CASSVAGGSSYEQYF.

This clone was seen only once. The genes are TRBV12-5 and TRBJ1-2; the match to TRBD1 covers 7 bases. V was clipped by 2 bases and J by 2 bases; unmatched bases: 8. CDR3 length equals 16 residues. Germline V CDR1 and CDR2: LGHNT, FRNRAP. CDR3 in amino acids: CASGLLGPTGNYGYTF. The CDR3 DNA sequence: TGTGCTAGTGGTTTGTTGGGTCCGACAGGGAACTATGGCTACACCTTC.

This clone came up once. The V gene is TRBV18, the J gene TRBJ2-1, with TRBD2 matching over 11 bases. Germline CDR1 is KGHSH and CDR2 is LQKENI. The CDR3 contains 16 residues. With 0 bases clipped from V and 7 bases from J, the junction kept 5 bases outside the gene matches. DNA of the CDR3: TGTGCCAGCTCACCACCACTAGCGGGGGTTGGTAATGAGCAGTTCTTC. It codes for CASSPPLAGVGNEQFF.

The chain uses TRBV5-6 and TRBJ2-1; D is uncertain. Per germline, CDR1 SGHDT and CDR2 YYEEEE. Between the trimmed V and J ends, which lost 1 base and 9 bases, there was a span of 5 bases. The length of the CDR3 is 11 residues. For the CDR3, the DNA is TGTGCCAGCAGCTTGCGAGGTGAGCAGTTCTTC. Amino acid sequence: CASSLRGEQFF.

The V gene is TRBV5-1, the J gene TRBJ1-2; a possible D gene is TRBD1 (6 bases). Germline values: CDR1 SGHRS, CDR2 YFSETQ. Trimming shortened V by 2 bases and J by 7 bases, and 21 bases separated the two germline ends. This CDR3 has 16 amino acids. The CDR3, as DNA: TGCGCCAGCAGCTTCATCTCCGACCCAGGGGTCAGTGGCTACACCTTC. It specifies CASSFISDPGVSGYTF.

The chain carries TRBV20-1 and TRBJ2-7; 8 nucleotides agree with TRBD1. The CDR3 sequence is 10 residues long. Germline V gives CDR1 DFQATT, CDR2 SNEGSKA (reference sequence). The CDR3 protein is CSADRGEQYF. In nucleotides, the CDR3 is TGCAGCGCAGACAGGGGCGAGCAGTACTTC.

The table lists this clone with a few counts. The chain couples TRBV6-2 or TRBV6-3 to TRBJ1-6; TRBD1 might be the D (5 bases). In germline, CDR1 is MNHEY, CDR2 SVGEGT. Trimming removed 4 bases from V and 8 bases from J, with 12 bases in between. The CDR3 consists of 14 residues. CDR3 sequence reads: CASSWDGEDSPLHF. In DNA form, the CDR3 reads TGTGCCAGCAGTTGGGACGGGGAGGATTCACCCCTCCACTTT.

The V call is TRBV5-4, the J call TRBJ2-3; 7 bases match TRBD1. The ends lost 4 bases at V and 4 bases at J; junction bases unmatched: 6. The CDR3 is made up of 14 amino acids. Germline V gene sequence: CDR1 SGHNT, CDR2 YYREEE (reference sequence). The CDR3 nucleotides are TGTGCCAGCAGCCTCAGACAGGGCCCAGATACGCAGTATTTT. The encoded protein is CASSLRQGPDTQYF.

The count of this clone is one. The rearrangement links TRBV5-1 to TRBJ1-2, with D unclear. Per the germline V gene, CDR1 is SGHRS and CDR2 is YFSETQ. The CDR3 has 14 residues. The V end lost 0 bases, the J end lost 2 bases, and 8 bases lay between the germline ends. The CDR3 loop reads CASSLAPANYGYTF. As DNA, the CDR3 is TGCGCCAGCAGCTTGGCCCCTGCGAACTATGGCTACACCTTC.

The gene calls are TRBV19 and TRBJ1-5, with unresolved D. The CDR3 contains 13 residues. Germline V lookup: CDR1 LNHDA, CDR2 SQIVND (reference sequence). Trimming left V 3 bases short and J 5 bases short, with 8 bases between. The CDR3 nucleotides read TGTGCCAGTAGTATGTGGAGCTATCAGCCCCAGCATTTT. It is translated as CASSMWSYQPQHF.

V is TRBV27 and J is TRBJ2-3, with 10 bases lining up with TRBD2. Germline V gene sequence: CDR1 MNHEY, CDR2 SMNVEV (reference sequence). After removal of 4 bases from V and 8 bases from J, the junction contained 9 bases not matched to a gene. The CDR3 consists of 15 residues. The CDR3 here is CASSSQAGGPATQYF. CDR3 nucleotides: TGTGCCAGCAGTTCCCAAGCGGGGGGGCCAGCTACGCAGTATTTT.

This chain joins TRBV14 and TRBJ1-1, with 7 bases that match TRBD1. Per germline, CDR1 SGHDN and CDR2 FVKESK. The CDR3 runs 15 residues. The trim removed 4 bases at V and 3 bases at J, leaving 8 bases unmatched. This chain's CDR3 is CASSLSRGKYTEAFF. In DNA, the CDR3 is TGTGCCAGCAGCCTTTCCAGGGGGAAATACACTGAAGCTTTCTTT.

This sequence joins TRBV11-2 and TRBJ1-2, with 8 bases aligning to TRBD1. Trimming removed 2 bases from V and 1 base from J; junction bases left unmatched: 3. The CDR3 sequence is 15 residues long. Germline lookup yields CDR1 SGHAT and CDR2 FQNNGV. CDR3 in amino acids: CASSLQGASNYGYTF. The CDR3 DNA is TGTGCCAGCAGCTTACAGGGGGCAAGTAACTATGGCTACACCTTC.

For this clone: An end of the junction differs from the germline gene, which may be a read error. This chain uses TRBV12-5 with TRBJ1-1; 7 bases match TRBD1. The CDR3 is 15 residues long. Germline CDR1 is LGHNT and CDR2 is FRNRAP. The CDR3 protein is CASGPDRVTNAEAFF. The CDR3, as DNA: TGTGCTAGTGGCCCCGACAGGGTAACGAACGCTGAAGCTTTCTTT.

The chain carries TRBV5-8 and TRBJ1-3, with TRBD1 matching 8 bases. CDR1 is SGHTS, CDR2 YDEGEE, per germline. The CDR3 is 15 residues long. The J segment lost 4 bases and the V segment lost 5 bases, leaving 8 bases of the junction unmatched. CDR3 sequence: CASSYGQGAGNTIYF. The CDR3 DNA sequence: TGTGCCAGCAGTTACGGACAGGGCGCAGGAAACACCATATATTTT.

The rearrangement joins TRBV29-1 to TRBJ2-5, with D perhaps matching TRBD1 (5 bases). CDR1 SQVTM and CDR2 ANQGSEA come from the germline V gene. Between the trimmed V and J ends, which lost 4 bases and 5 bases, there was a span of 14 bases. This CDR3 comprises 13 residues. CDR3 DNA sequence: TGCAGCGTTGTAGGAAGGGGCAAGGAGACCCAGTACTTC. Its translation: CSVVGRGKETQYF.

Of note for this clone: Different DNA sequences within this sample yield the same CDR3. The chain couples TRBV30 to TRBJ1-2; D might be TRBD1 (5 bases). The CDR3 consists of 11 residues. Germline V gives CDR1 GTSNPN, CDR2 SVGIG (reference sequence). V was shortened by 0 bases and J by 8 bases, with 7 bases between the two germline ends. CDR3 protein: CAWSVRGGYTF. CDR3 DNA: TGTGCCTGGAGTGTGCGGGGGGGCTACACCTTC.

This chain joins TRBV30 and TRBJ1-2; possibly TRBD1 for D (6 bases). The V gene's germline CDR1 is GTSNPN and CDR2 SVGIG (reference sequence). V lost 0 bases and J 0 bases, leaving 14 bases between the germline ends. The CDR3 sequence is 16 residues long. CDR3 region: CAWSVNLRTANYGYTF. Written as DNA, the CDR3 is TGTGCCTGGAGTGTAAACCTTCGGACAGCTAACTATGGCTACACCTTC.